The 29 T cell receptor beta chains below come from one sample, sequenced in a study of cytomegalovirus exposure and HLA in healthy donors. 13 Jbeta primers and 60 Vbeta primers were used for the PCR. The method was immunoSEQ multiplex PCR; TCRdb's version includes in-frame clones alone and lacks a portion of them. Of over 150,000 clones listed, 79% are singletons. The sample comprised PBMCs. These receptors all come from a girl aged 10 to 17 in good health and CMV-seropositive.

The chain employs TRBV12-5 and TRBJ2-1; no clear D gene. Germline assignment: CDR1 LGHNT and CDR2 FRNRAP. V lost 0 bases and J lost 0, with 27 bases in between. This CDR3 has 22 amino acids. The CDR3 coding sequence is TGTGCTAGTGGTTTGGTACTCTCCCTTACGGGTGTTAGTCCGAGCTCCTACAATGAGCAGTTCTTC. Encoded protein: CASGLVLSLTGVSPSSYNEQFF.

The V call is TRBV11-3, the J call TRBJ2-7, with D maybe TRBD2 (5 bases). The CDR3 totals 14 residues. Germline lookup yields CDR1 SGHNT and CDR2 YENEEA. Trimming removed 1 base at V and 2 bases at J, with 9 bases between. The CDR3, as DNA: TGTGCCAGCAGCTTAGGAGGGTCCCCCTACGAGCAGTACTTC. This encodes CASSLGGSPYEQYF.

The rearrangement joins TRBV10-3 to TRBJ2-7; 10 positions match TRBD2. The CDR3 contains 14 residues. Unmatched junction bases numbered 5, after V lost 5 bases and J lost 4 bases. Germline lookup yields CDR1 ENHRY and CDR2 SYGVKD. CDR3: CAISPSGGAYEQYF. CDR3 sequence (DNA): TGTGCCATCAGTCCGAGCGGGGGGGCTTACGAGCAGTACTTC.

V usage is TRBV18 and J usage is TRBJ1-4, with a tentative D call TRBD1 (5 bases). The CDR3 length is 14 residues. Per germline, CDR1 KGHSH and CDR2 LQKENI. The V end lost 3 bases, the J end lost 8 bases, and 13 bases lay between the germline ends. As DNA, the CDR3 is TGTGCCAGCTCACCTTCCAGGGAGGTGGAAAAACTGTTTTTT. Protein product: CASSPSREVEKLFF.

V gene TRBV9 combines with J gene TRBJ1-6; 12 bases align to TRBD1. The CDR3 runs to 19 residues. J gave up 5 bases and V 4 bases, and 13 bases lay outside the gene matches. The V gene's germline CDR1 is SGDLS and CDR2 YYNGEE. The CDR3 here is CASSIGGQGASMDNSPLHF. Written as DNA, the CDR3 is TGTGCCAGCAGCATCGGGGGACAGGGGGCGAGTATGGATAATTCACCCCTCCACTTT.

This clone occurred a few times. The chain is built from TRBV5-6 and TRBJ1-2; TRBD1 matches 9 bases. CDR1 is SGHDT, CDR2 YYEEEE, per germline. J lost 9 bases, V lost 2 bases, and 8 bases had no gene match. The CDR3 consists of 14 residues. The CDR3 sequence is CASSFVRTGDRYTF. CDR3 coding DNA: TGTGCCAGCAGCTTCGTTCGGACAGGGGATCGCTACACCTTC.

CDR3 in amino acids: CASSAPRDGPGGIETQYF. CDR3 coding DNA: TGTGCCAGCAGTGCTCCGCGCGATGGGCCAGGGGGGATCGAGACCCAGTACTTC. The rearrangement joins TRBV2 to TRBJ2-5; D may be TRBD1 (7 bases). This CDR3 is 18 amino acids long. Germline V gene data show CDR1 as SNHLY and CDR2 as FYNNEI. The V end was cut by 4 bases, the J end by 5 bases, with 26 bases between.

V usage is TRBV29-1 and J usage is TRBJ2-1; weak D call: TRBD2 (6 bases). The ends were cut back, 0 bases at V and 5 bases at J, with 20 bases in the middle. Germline CDR1 SQVTM, CDR2 ANQGSEA. This CDR3 contains 17 residues. This CDR3 is CSVEEGARASENNEQFF. The CDR3 nucleotides read TGCAGCGTTGAAGAAGGCGCCCGGGCTAGCGAAAACAATGAGCAGTTCTTC.

The rearrangement joins TRBV27 to TRBJ2-7; D possibly corresponds to TRBD2 (6 bases). Germline values: CDR1 MNHEY, CDR2 SMNVEV (reference sequence). The germline V and J ends were trimmed by 10 bases and 2 bases, with 18 bases remaining between them. The CDR3 spans 14 residues. This chain's CDR3 is CATSLGGNPYEQYF. As DNA, the CDR3 is TGTGCCACCTCCCTTGGGGGGAACCCCTACGAGCAGTACTTC.

The chain is built from TRBV4-1 and TRBJ2-1; TRBD2 matches at 14 bases. Trimming took 6 bases from V and 0 from J; bases not matched to a gene: 4. The germline gives CDR1 MGHRA, CDR2 YSYEKL. CDR3 length: 17 amino acids. CDR3: CASRRTSGGYSYNEQFF. Written as DNA, the CDR3 is TGCGCCAGCAGGCGGACTAGCGGGGGGTACTCCTACAATGAGCAGTTCTTC.

This sequence joins TRBV14 and TRBJ1-1, with D uncertain. The germline V gene encodes CDR1 SGHDN and CDR2 FVKESK. V lost 1 base to trimming and J lost 4 bases, with 7 bases between them. This CDR3 has 13 residues. The CDR3 sequence is CASSQGWLTEAFF. The CDR3 DNA follows: TGTGCCAGCAGCCAAGGGTGGCTCACTGAAGCTTTCTTT.

CDR3 residues: CASSAGSPSGNTIYF. CDR3 DNA: TGTGCCAGCAGCGCGGGGTCTCCCTCTGGAAACACCATATATTTT. The V gene is TRBV9, the J gene TRBJ1-3; D remains ambiguous. Per the germline V gene, CDR1 is SGDLS and CDR2 is YYNGEE. The CDR3 covers 15 residues. V lost 3 bases to trimming and J lost 0 bases, with 10 bases between them. Full variable domain (rest looked up from reference TRBV9 and TRBJ1-3): DSGVTQTPKHLITATGQRVTLRCSPRSGDLSVYWYQQSLDQGLQFLIQYYNGEERAKGNILERFSAQQFPDLHSELNLSSLELGDSALYFCASSAGSPSGNTIYFGEGSWLTVV.

This clone was detected a few times. The chain links TRBV18 to TRBJ2-5; D perhaps matches TRBD2 (5 bases). The germline V and J ends were trimmed by 3 bases and 7 bases, with 18 bases remaining between them. This CDR3 has 15 amino acids. Germline CDR1 is KGHSH and CDR2 is LQKENI. The CDR3 coding sequence is TGTGCCAGCTCACCCGTCGCCAGCCCGGGGTGGACCCAGTACTTC. It codes for CASSPVASPGWTQYF.

V and J are TRBV11-3 and TRBJ2-5, with 10 bases identical to TRBD2. CDR3 length equals 15 residues. V shed 5 bases and J 5 bases; nucleotides not matched to a gene: 8. Germline V gene sequence: CDR1 SGHNT, CDR2 YENEEA. CDR3 DNA sequence: TGTGCCAGCAGCCTTAGCGGGGGGCCGGGGGAGACCCAGTACTTC. Its translation: CASSLSGGPGETQYF. The full variable domain, in which reference TRBV11-3 and TRBJ2-5 provide the parts outside the CDR3, is EAGVVQSPRYKIIEKKQPVAFWCNPISGHNTLYWYLQNLGQGPELLIRYENEEAVDDSQLPKDRFSAERLKGVDSTLKIQPAELGDSAVYLCASSLSGGPGETQYFGPGTRLLVL.

J is TRBJ2-1 and V is TRBV7-2, with D tentatively TRBD2 (5 bases). The CDR3 extends over 12 amino acids. Germline CDR1 reads SGHTA; CDR2 reads FQGNSA. Trimming pared 4 bases from V and 9 bases from J, leaving 10 bases between. The CDR3 DNA sequence: TGTGCCAGCAGCTCCCCCGCGGGTGAGCAGTTCTTC. It is translated as CASSSPAGEQFF. Filled out from reference TRBV7-2 and TRBJ2-1, the complete variable domain reads GAGVSQSPSNKVTEKGKDVELRCDPISGHTALYWYRQSLGQGLEFLIYFQGNSAPDKSGLPSDRFSAERTGGSVSTLTIQRTQQEDSAVYLCASSSPAGEQFFGPGTRLTVL.

V gene TRBV10-2 combines with J gene TRBJ1-2; no clear D gene. V was clipped by 0 bases and J by 6 bases, with 11 bases between them. CDR1 is WSHSY, CDR2 SAAADI, per germline. The CDR3 has 14 residues. CDR3 protein: CASSESGRFHGYTF. CDR3 bases: TGCGCCAGCAGTGAGTCGGGGAGGTTCCATGGCTACACCTTC.

This chain joins TRBV27 and TRBJ1-6, with 9 nucleotides matching TRBD1. The germline gives CDR1 MNHEY, CDR2 SMNVEV (reference sequence). V lost 5 bases, J lost 10 bases, and 3 bases stayed unmatched. This CDR3 comprises 13 residues. The CDR3 DNA follows: TGTGCCAGCAGTATTACAGGGGGCTCACCCCTCCACTTT. This translates into CASSITGGSPLHF.

This sequence joins TRBV6-6 and TRBJ2-2; tentative D call: TRBD2 (5 bases). Germline V gene data show CDR1 as MNHNY and CDR2 as SVGAGI (reference sequence). CDR3 length equals 15 residues. Trimming took off 4 bases at V and 2 bases at J, with 11 bases between the two ends. The CDR3 coding sequence is TGTGCCAGCAGTTTGAGGACTGGCAACACCGGGGAGCTGTTTTTT. Translating it yields CASSLRTGNTGELFF.

The rearrangement links TRBV10-3 to TRBJ2-7, with 8 bases aligning to TRBD2. Germline V lookup: CDR1 ENHRY, CDR2 SYGVKD. The CDR3 sequence is 16 residues long. V dropped 2 bases and J dropped 7; count of bases not matched to a gene: 13. CDR3 sequence reads: CAISERGGGPRGEQYF. DNA of the CDR3: TGTGCCATCAGTGAGCGTGGCGGGGGGCCCCGAGGGGAGCAGTACTTC.

V and J are TRBV5-6 and TRBJ1-5, with 8 bases lining up with TRBD1. The germline CDR1 and CDR2 sequences are SGHDT and YYEEEE. V was pared by 0 bases and J by 0 bases, with 2 bases of the junction left unmatched. The CDR3 runs to 16 residues. This chain's CDR3 is CASSLGTGNSNQPQHF. The CDR3 DNA reads as TGTGCCAGCAGCTTGGGGACAGGGAATAGCAATCAGCCCCAGCATTTT.

This clone was seen a few times. The chain employs TRBV4-3 and TRBJ2-2, with D tentatively TRBD2 (5 bases). This CDR3 has 13 amino acids. CDR1 is LGHNA and CDR2 is YSLEER in the germline V gene. Trimming stripped 0 bases from V and 11 bases from J, with 10 bases between. The CDR3 here is CASSQDRRGELFF. CDR3 DNA: TGCGCCAGCAGCCAAGATCGTCGGGGAGAGCTGTTTTTT.

In nucleotides, the CDR3 is TGTGCCAGCAGCTTGGTGACGGGGGTGGGCACCGGGGAGCTGTTTTTT. Amino acids: CASSLVTGVGTGELFF. The chain employs TRBV5-6 and TRBJ2-2; tentative D call: TRBD2 (6 bases). V was shortened by 0 bases and J by 4 bases, with 13 bases between the two germline ends. Germline CDR1 reads SGHDT; CDR2 reads YYEEEE. This CDR3 is 16 amino acids long.

The gene calls are TRBV9 and TRBJ1-4, with no clear D. Trimming took off 2 bases at V and 3 bases at J, with 11 bases between the two ends. This CDR3 has 15 residues. Germline V CDR1 and CDR2: SGDLS, YYNGEE. The CDR3 coding sequence is TGTGCCAGCAGCGTGGCCGTGGCACCTAATGAAAAACTGTTTTTT. It is translated as CASSVAVAPNEKLFF.

The J gene is TRBJ1-6, the V gene TRBV5-1, with D perhaps TRBD1 (5 bases). V lost 4 bases to trimming and J lost 10 bases, with 18 bases between them. The CDR3 loop spans 15 amino acids. Germline V CDR1 and CDR2: SGHRS, YFSETQ. The CDR3 reads CASSLSGGGTSPLHF. DNA for the CDR3: TGCGCCAGCAGCCTCTCCGGCGGGGGAACGTCACCCCTCCACTTT.

Here the CDR3 reads CASSKDRLYEAFF. CDR3 in DNA: TGTGCCAGCAGCAAGGACAGGCTATATGAAGCTTTCTTT. The chain combines TRBV7-2 with TRBJ1-1, with TRBD1 matching over 7 bases. The CDR3 is 13 amino acids. Germline CDR1 and CDR2: SGHTA and FQGNSA. V trimming: 5 bases; J trimming: 7 bases; junction bases outside the gene matches: 7.

This chain links TRBV7-2 with TRBJ1-5, with D perhaps TRBD1 (5 bases). V lost 1 base and J lost 13, with 17 bases in between. CDR1 and CDR2 from the germline V gene are SGHTA and FQGNSA. The CDR3 spans 14 residues. The CDR3 DNA sequence: TGTGCCAGCAGCTTAGGGGAGGGGTCAGGCCAGCAGCATTTT. Translation: CASSLGEGSGQQHF. The full variable domain, completed using reference TRBV7-2 and TRBJ1-5, is GAGVSQSPSNKVTEKGKDVELRCDPISGHTALYWYRQSLGQGLEFLIYFQGNSAPDKSGLPSDRFSAERTGGSVSTLTIQRTQQEDSAVYLCASSLGEGSGQQHFGDGTRLSIL.

The genes are TRBV7-9 and TRBJ1-3, with 9 bases fitting TRBD1. Germline assignment: CDR1 SEHNR and CDR2 FQNEAQ (reference sequence). Trimming cost V 1 base and J 4 bases; bases outside gene matches: 2. The CDR3 extends over 15 amino acids. CDR3 coding DNA: TGTGCCAGCAGCTTAGGGACAGGGGTCGGAAACACCATATATTTT. This gives the protein CASSLGTGVGNTIYF.

This chain joins TRBV19 and TRBJ1-2, with D unclear. This CDR3 region has 11 residues. Trimming cost V 11 bases and J 3 bases, with 10 bases left between them. Germline CDR1 is LNHDA and CDR2 is SQIVND (reference sequence). The DNA of the CDR3 is TGTGCCGCCCTCGGGTACTATGGCTACACCTTC. Amino acid sequence: CAALGYYGYTF.

J is TRBJ2-7 and V is TRBV6-9; the match to TRBD1 covers 9 bases. V was clipped by 3 bases and J by 3 bases; unmatched bases: 3. This CDR3 has 14 residues. Per the germline V gene, CDR1 is MNHGY and CDR2 is SVAAGI. The CDR3 DNA reads as TGTGCCAGCAGTTACCCGGGACAGGGCTACGAGCAGTACTTC. As protein: CASSYPGQGYEQYF.